The 23 T cell receptor beta chains below were found in one sample sequenced in a study of glioma-infiltrating T cells after dendritic cell vaccination. Time point here: after dendritic cell vaccination, including at tumor progression/relapse. Sequencing used immunoSEQ multiplex PCR; TCRdb keeps in-frame clones, though not all of them. The sample yields 45,000 to 60,000 clones, roughly 83% seen once. The source was blood, collected after dendritic cell vaccination. Receptor source: a human donor with glioblastoma.

This clone appeared a few times. The chain joins TRBV7-9 to TRBJ2-1, with a possible D match to TRBD2 (5 bases). The CDR3 is 11 residues long. With 5 bases removed from V and 15 bases from J, the gap between germline ends came to 14 bases. Germline V gene data show CDR1 as SEHNR and CDR2 as FQNEAQ (reference sequence). The CDR3 sequence: CASSDGRRGFF. CDR3 nucleotides: TGTGCCAGCAGCGACGGTCGACGGGGGTTCTTC.

The genes are TRBV5-1 and TRBJ2-3; a possible D gene is TRBD1 (5 bases). V shed 3 bases and J shed 4 bases, with 12 bases lying between them. This CDR3 spans 14 amino acids. Germline V gene data show CDR1 as SGHRS and CDR2 as YFSETQ. The chain's CDR3 is CASSSNTGADTQYF. CDR3 nucleotide sequence: TGCGCCAGCAGCTCAAACACAGGCGCAGATACGCAGTATTTT. The variable domain in full, with the rest retrieved from reference TRBV5-1 and TRBJ2-3, is KAGVTQTPRYLIKTRGQQVTLSCSPISGHRSVSWYQQTPGQGLQFLFEYFSETQRNKGNFPGRFSGRQFSNSRSEMNVSTLELGDSALYLCASSSNTGADTQYFGPGTRLTVL.

The CDR3 sequence is CASSDRQGNQPQHF. The CDR3 DNA is TGCGCCAGCAGTGACCGACAGGGCAATCAGCCCCAGCATTTT. The chain uses TRBV10-1 and TRBJ1-5, with a weak D call TRBD1 (6 bases). The CDR3 is 14 amino acids. V was shortened by 3 bases and J by 2 bases, with 8 bases between the two germline ends. CDR1 is WNHNN and CDR2 is SYGVQD in the germline V gene (reference sequence).

This chain connects TRBV11-3 to TRBJ2-5; no firm D call. From germline, CDR1 is SGHNT and CDR2 YENEEA. V was cut by 4 bases and J by 4 bases, with 13 bases left in between. This CDR3 spans 14 amino acids. The CDR3 protein is CASSSPMNIETQYF. The CDR3, as DNA: TGTGCCAGCAGCTCTCCGATGAACATAGAGACCCAGTACTTC.

Worth noting for this clone: Different DNA sequences within this sample yield the same CDR3. The chain carries TRBV5-1 and TRBJ2-2; tentative D call: TRBD1 (6 bases). V was cut by 4 bases and J by 1 base, with 8 bases left in between. There are 14 residues in the CDR3. Germline V CDR1 and CDR2: SGHRS, YFSETQ. In DNA, the CDR3 is TGCGCCAGCAGCGGGACATTGAACACCGGGGAGCTGTTTTTT. Amino acids: CASSGTLNTGELFF.

The chain joins TRBV6-1 to TRBJ1-3; 8 bases are shared with TRBD1. The germline V gene encodes CDR1 MNHNS and CDR2 SASEGT. The V gene end was trimmed by 3 bases and the J gene end by 3 bases; junction bases not matched to a gene: 1. The CDR3 is 14 amino acids. CDR3 DNA: TGTGCCAGCAGTGAGACAGGGGATGGAAACACCATATATTTT. Its protein product is CASSETGDGNTIYF.

The V call is TRBV5-8, the J call TRBJ1-2; TRBD1 matches at 7 bases. CDR1 and CDR2 (germline): SGHTS, YDEGEE. V gave up 2 bases and J gave up 6 bases; unmatched junction bases: 7. The CDR3 is 14 residues long. CDR3 DNA: TGTGCCAGCAGCTTTAGGGGGCGACCCCATGGCTACACCTTC. Its protein product is CASSFRGRPHGYTF.

As regards this clone: Mismatch with germline at one junction end may stem from a read error. This chain connects TRBV7-7 to TRBJ2-5, with D possibly matching TRBD2 (6 bases). CDR1 and CDR2 (germline): SSHAT, FNYEAQ (reference sequence). There are 15 residues in the CDR3. CDR3 coding DNA: TGTGCTAGCAGCCGAAATCCGGGAGTCCAAGAGACCCAGTACTTC. Translating it yields CASSRNPGVQETQYF.

The chain uses TRBV15 and TRBJ1-1; D perhaps matches TRBD1 (6 bases). CDR3 size: 17 residues. V was clipped by 0 bases and J by 0 bases, with 14 bases between them. The germline gives CDR1 LNHNV, CDR2 YYDKDF (reference sequence). The CDR3 loop is CATSRDQGMVVNTEAFF. The CDR3 DNA is TGTGCCACCAGCAGAGACCAGGGGATGGTGGTGAACACTGAAGCTTTCTTT.

This chain joins TRBV4-1 and TRBJ2-1; D unclear. CDR1 is MGHRA and CDR2 is YSYEKL in the germline V gene. Trimming stripped 0 bases from V and 2 bases from J, with 5 bases between. The CDR3 has 14 residues. As DNA, the CDR3 is TGCGCCAGCAGCCAAGATGCGGCCTACAATGAGCAGTTCTTC. The encoded protein is CASSQDAAYNEQFF.

The chain recombines TRBV5-4 with TRBJ1-5, with D maybe TRBD1 (6 bases). CDR3 length: 15 residues. Germline V CDR1 and CDR2: SGHNT, YYREEE (reference sequence). Trimming removed 0 bases from V and 4 bases from J, with 11 bases in between. The DNA of the CDR3 is TGTGCCAGCAGCTTGGGGGGGCGAGGTAATCAGCCCCAGCATTTT. This codes for CASSLGGRGNQPQHF.

V gene TRBV6-6 combines with J gene TRBJ1-1; TRBD1 matches 8 bases. This CDR3 region has 14 residues. The V gene end was trimmed by 6 bases and the J gene end by 1 base; junction bases not matched to a gene: 4. Germline assignment: CDR1 MNHNY and CDR2 SVGAGI (reference sequence). The CDR3 loop is CASRNTGGNTEAFF. Here the CDR3 DNA reads TGTGCCAGCAGAAATACAGGGGGGAACACTGAAGCTTTCTTT.

The gene calls are TRBV7-8 and TRBJ1-2, with TRBD1 as a possible D gene (5 bases). The CDR3 spans 15 residues. V was cut by 2 bases and J by 8 bases, with 18 bases left in between. The germline gives CDR1 SGHVS, CDR2 FQNEAQ. Here the CDR3 reads CASSLQGQGLGGYTF. Here the CDR3 DNA reads TGTGCCAGCAGCTTACAAGGCCAGGGCCTCGGAGGCTACACCTTC.

DNA of the CDR3: TGTGCCAGCAGCTTAAGGTGGGCCGGTGAAGCTTTCTTT. Encoded protein: CASSLRWAGEAFF. The chain combines TRBV11-1 with TRBJ1-1; unclear D gene. The CDR3 sequence is 13 residues long. V lost 2 bases and J lost 7, with 11 bases in between. Per the germline V gene, CDR1 is SGHAT and CDR2 is FQDESV (reference sequence).

The V and J genes are TRBV15 and TRBJ2-5; TRBD1 might be the D (6 bases). The DNA end is a closer match to TRBJ2-7, so the J assignment may be wrong. The germline CDR1 and CDR2 sequences are LNHNV and YYDKDF (reference sequence). The CDR3 is 15 amino acids. The CDR3 nucleotides are TGTGCCACCAGCGCAAGACAGGACGGGTCCTACGAGCAGTACTTC. Translated, it gives CATSARQDGSYEQYF.

The CDR3 reads CASSYLAGGKQETQYF. CDR3 coding DNA: TGTGCCAGCAGTTACTTGGCGGGGGGGAAACAAGAGACCCAGTACTTC. The gene calls are TRBV6-5 and TRBJ2-5; 9 bases agree with TRBD2. Germline-derived CDR1 and CDR2 are MNHEY and SVGAGI. V was pared by 1 base and J by 2 bases, with 5 bases of the junction left unmatched. CDR3 length: 16 amino acids.

This rearrangement joins TRBV19 to TRBJ2-4, with a weak D call TRBD1 (5 bases). This CDR3 has 19 amino acids. Trimming removed 5 bases from V and 0 bases from J, with 23 bases in between. Germline assignment: CDR1 LNHDA and CDR2 SQIVND (reference sequence). The CDR3 bases are TGTGCCAGTAGTCTTATGTCGGAGACAGATTTACTAGCCAAAAACATTCAGTACTTC. Amino acid sequence: CASSLMSETDLLAKNIQYF.

The chain joins TRBV5-6 to TRBJ2-2; maybe TRBD1 (5 bases). The CDR3 totals 16 residues. Trimming took off 0 bases at V and 2 bases at J, with 11 bases between the two ends. Germline values: CDR1 SGHDT, CDR2 YYEEEE. DNA for the CDR3: TGTGCCAGCAGCTTGGCGGCAGGGATTAACACCGGGGAGCTGTTTTTT. Translated: CASSLAAGINTGELFF.

This clone was recorded only once. The chain is built from TRBV4-3 and TRBJ2-5; 15 nucleotides align to TRBD2. With 4 bases clipped from V and 5 bases from J, the junction kept 2 bases outside the gene matches. The CDR3 spans 15 residues. Germline loops: CDR1 LGHNA, CDR2 YSLEER. The CDR3 protein is CASSPGTSGGETQYF. The CDR3 region has the DNA TGCGCCAGCAGCCCGGGGACTAGCGGGGGGGAGACCCAGTACTTC.

This chain connects TRBV7-2 to TRBJ1-6; D gene unclear. The length of the CDR3 is 14 residues. V lost 4 bases, J lost 8 bases, and 12 bases lay in between. CDR1 is SGHTA and CDR2 is FQGNSA in the germline V gene. The CDR3 nucleotides read TGTGCCAGCAGCTCCGTTATATCGGATTCACCCCTCCACTTT. Protein sequence: CASSSVISDSPLHF. The full variable domain, completed using reference TRBV7-2 and TRBJ1-6, is GAGVSQSPSNKVTEKGKDVELRCDPISGHTALYWYRQSLGQGLEFLIYFQGNSAPDKSGLPSDRFSAERTGGSVSTLTIQRTQQEDSAVYLCASSSVISDSPLHFGNGTRLTVT.

The J gene is TRBJ1-4, the V gene TRBV6-5; 8 nucleotides match TRBD1. Per germline, CDR1 MNHEY and CDR2 SVGAGI. V gave up 0 bases and J gave up 8 bases; unmatched junction bases: 5. The CDR3 is 15 residues long. Here the CDR3 reads CASSYSDREAEKLFF. In DNA form, the CDR3 reads TGTGCCAGCAGTTACTCGGACAGGGAGGCGGAAAAACTGTTTTTT.

This sequence joins TRBV29-1 and TRBJ1-5; possible D gene TRBD1, 6 bases. The CDR3 length is 13 residues. Germline CDR1 and CDR2: SQVTM and ANQGSEA. Deletions cut 7 bases from V and 5 bases from J, with 15 bases between. CDR3 coding DNA: TGCAGCGGTGAGAGGGACATATATCAGCCCCAGCATTTT. Its translation: CSGERDIYQPQHF.

In this sample, this clone turned up once. This chain uses TRBV10-3 with TRBJ2-3; D remains unclear. The CDR3 totals 16 residues. The V gene's germline CDR1 is ENHRY and CDR2 SYGVKD. The ends were cut back, 3 bases at V and 4 bases at J, with 17 bases in the middle. DNA for the CDR3: TGTGCCATCAGTGATGGTGGGTCTAGGTCTGCAGATACGCAGTATTTT. Translated, it gives CAISDGGSRSADTQYF.